A single sample is the source of the 9 T cell receptor beta chains below, sequenced in a study of blood T cells in healthy people across ages. Combining a sample-barcoded 5' primer with a J-beta primer mix, a second PCR ran for roughly 7 to 11 cycles. One entry per CDR3 protein, called by TCRdb with MiXCR from the 5' RACE reads. The sample lists over a million distinct CDR3 sequences; 45% were seen once. Sequencing was done on a sample of blood. The source of these receptors is a woman aged 55-75 years in good health.

This clonotype has just a few counts. The chain couples TRBV7-6 to TRBJ2-5; TRBD2 matches at 7 bases. Germline V CDR1 and CDR2: SGHVS, FNYEAQ. V shed 1 base and J 2 bases; nucleotides not matched to a gene: 4. There are 15 residues in the CDR3. The chain's CDR3 is CASSLDLAAQETQYF. The CDR3 DNA sequence: TGTGCCAGCAGCTTAGATCTAGCGGCACAAGAGACCCAGTACTTC.

The chain joins TRBV28 to TRBJ2-1; D gene uncertain. The V and J ends lost 5 bases and 2 bases respectively, with 13 bases between them. The CDR3 sequence is 15 residues long. Germline V gives CDR1 MDHEN, CDR2 SYDVKM. The CDR3 nucleotides are TGTGCCAGCAGTCCGTTGAGGCCGACCTACAATGAGCAGTTCTTC. It yields the protein CASSPLRPTYNEQFF.

This clonotype has just a few counts. V and J are TRBV5-1 and TRBJ2-3, with 12 bases that match TRBD2. The V gene's germline CDR1 is SGHRS and CDR2 YFSETQ. Germline trimming cut 2 bases from V and 6 bases from J; bases unmatched to any gene: 7. There are 16 residues in the CDR3. In DNA form, the CDR3 reads TGCGCCAGCAGCTTAGAGACTAGCGGGAGAAGGGATACGCAGTATTTT. Translating it yields CASSLETSGRRDTQYF. The full variable domain, rest sourced from reference TRBV5-1 and TRBJ2-3, is KAGVTQTPRYLIKTRGQQVTLSCSPISGHRSVSWYQQTPGQGLQFLFEYFSETQRNKGNFPGRFSGRQFSNSRSEMNVSTLELGDSALYLCASSLETSGRRDTQYFGPGTRLTVL.

This clonotype was detected only a few times. This rearrangement joins TRBV10-3 to TRBJ2-1, with 10 positions matching TRBD1. Trimming removed 6 bases from V and 4 bases from J; junction bases left unmatched: 6. Germline CDR1 reads ENHRY; CDR2 reads SYGVKD. The CDR3 covers 15 residues. The CDR3, as DNA: TGTGCCATCAGAAGGGACAGGGGCGAGTACAATGAGCAGTTCTTC. Translated, it gives CAIRRDRGEYNEQFF.

This chain joins TRBV10-3 and TRBJ2-4; tentatively, D is TRBD1 (5 bases). Germline V lookup: CDR1 ENHRY, CDR2 SYGVKD. This CDR3 region has 15 residues. Trimming left V 0 bases short and J 1 base short, with 7 bases between. The CDR3 bases are TGTGCCATCAGTGAGTCCCAGGGCGCCAAAAACATTCAGTACTTC. This sequence encodes CAISESQGAKNIQYF.

As concerns this clonotype: Germline is not matched at one junction end, which may reflect a read error. The chain employs TRBV10-1 and TRBJ2-3, with 7 positions matching TRBD2. Per the germline V gene, CDR1 is WNHNN and CDR2 is SYGVQD (reference sequence). This CDR3 contains 14 residues. CDR3 amino acids: CASSLGRAGDTRYF. The CDR3 DNA reads as TGCGCCAGCAGTTTGGGGAGGGCGGGAGATACGCGGTATTTT.

This clonotype was found a few times. This sequence joins TRBV15 and TRBJ2-7; D is possibly TRBD1 (5 bases). CDR1 and CDR2 from the germline V gene are LNHNV and YYDKDF (reference sequence). The CDR3 sequence is 15 residues long. V lost 0 bases to trimming and J lost 4 bases, with 13 bases between them. CDR3 DNA: TGTGCCACCAGCAGAGAAGGCGTCAGGGATTACGAGCAGTACTTC. Its protein product is CATSREGVRDYEQYF.

The V call is TRBV20-1, the J call TRBJ2-1; TRBD2 agrees at 7 bases. V was pared by 4 bases and J by 9 bases, with 12 bases of the junction left unmatched. CDR3 length: 14 amino acids. Germline V lookup: CDR1 DFQATT, CDR2 SNEGSKA (reference sequence). CDR3 DNA sequence: TGCAGTGCTATAAAGCGGGACTGGCCTGGTGAGCAGTTCTTC. This translates into CSAIKRDWPGEQFF.

This clonotype was seen more than once but under ten times. This chain connects TRBV24-1 to TRBJ2-5, with D possibly matching TRBD1 (7 bases). Germline values: CDR1 KGHDR, CDR2 SFDVKD. Trimming stripped 3 bases from V and 0 bases from J, with 19 bases between. This CDR3 contains 18 residues. The CDR3 region is CATSDSARGATHQETQYF. The CDR3 coding sequence is TGTGCCACCAGTGATAGCGCCAGGGGGGCAACCCACCAAGAGACCCAGTACTTC.